This T cell receptor beta chain was observed in a study of T cell repertoires in cytomegalovirus infection. As for the study in general: Well-studied HLA-B-restricted epitopes and recently identified HLA-C-restricted epitopes of CMV were both used in the study. Evidence of both CMV infection and a matching HLA type came from public TCR beta signatures.

This clonotype was observed a handful of times. Its antigen is undetermined. Study results and limitations: The response measured ex vivo was dominated by TCR beta clonotypes (HLA-C-restricted and CMV-specific). Public TCR beta family frequency separated CMV-and-HLA carriers, including in an independent cohort.

The CDR3 has 13 residues. V was trimmed by 5 bases and J by 9 bases, leaving 15 bases between them. The V gene's germline CDR1 is MNHEY and CDR2 SMNVEV (reference sequence). TCRdb reprocessed the reads via MiXCR and lists one record per CDR3 protein. In the table there are over 250,000 distinct CDR3 sequences, roughly a fifth of which are singletons. The chain links TRBV27 to TRBJ2-3; D ambiguous. This receptor was obtained from a human donor in good health (CMV status not recorded). Some clones in this sample may be carry-over from other donors' samples. The specimen comprised cultured PBMCs, sampled from culture after CMV antigen stimulation. DNA for the CDR3: TGTGCCAGCAGTCAAAAATCGACCGCCACGCAGTATTTT. Protein: CASSQKSTATQYF.